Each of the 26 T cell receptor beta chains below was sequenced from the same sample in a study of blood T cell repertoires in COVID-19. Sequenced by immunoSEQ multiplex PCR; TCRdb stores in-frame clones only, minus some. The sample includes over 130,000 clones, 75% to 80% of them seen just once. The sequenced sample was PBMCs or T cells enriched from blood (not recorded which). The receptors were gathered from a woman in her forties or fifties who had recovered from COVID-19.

CDR3 in DNA: TGTGCCAGCAGCTTAGGAGAGTCCAATGAGCAGTTCTTC. It is translated as CASSLGESNEQFF. The chain combines TRBV11-2 with TRBJ2-1; the D is unclear. The CDR3 is 13 amino acids. The germline V gene encodes CDR1 SGHAT and CDR2 FQNNGV. Trimming removed 1 base from V and 6 bases from J, with 7 bases in between.

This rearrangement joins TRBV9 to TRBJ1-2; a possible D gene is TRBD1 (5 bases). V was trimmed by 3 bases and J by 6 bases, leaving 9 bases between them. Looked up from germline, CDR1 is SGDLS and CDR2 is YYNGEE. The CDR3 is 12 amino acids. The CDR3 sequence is CASSDRTNGYTF. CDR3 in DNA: TGTGCCAGCAGCGACAGGACCAATGGCTACACCTTC.

The CDR3 loop is CASSPRTGTNTGELFF. CDR3 in DNA: TGTGCCAGTAGTCCGAGGACAGGGACGAACACCGGGGAGCTGTTTTTT. The chain couples TRBV19 to TRBJ2-2, with 8 bases matching TRBD1. The CDR3 extends over 16 amino acids. With V trimmed by 5 bases and J by 0 bases, 5 bases remained unmatched. CDR1 and CDR2 (germline): LNHDA, SQIVND (reference sequence).

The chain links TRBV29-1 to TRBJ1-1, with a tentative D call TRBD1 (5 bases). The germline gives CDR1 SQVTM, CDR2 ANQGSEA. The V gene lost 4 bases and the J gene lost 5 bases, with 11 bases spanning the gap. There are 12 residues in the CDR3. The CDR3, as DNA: TGCAGCGTTGGGCAGGGAAGGACTGAAGCTTTCTTT. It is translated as CSVGQGRTEAFF.

CDR3 sequence reads: CASSPGPNQPQHF. CDR3 nucleotides: TGTGCCAGCAGCCCAGGGCCAAATCAGCCCCAGCATTTT. The gene calls are TRBV6-4 and TRBJ1-5, with D possibly matching TRBD1 (5 bases). Trimming stripped 6 bases from V and 4 bases from J, with 10 bases between. The CDR3 extends over 13 amino acids. Germline V gives CDR1 MRHNA, CDR2 SNTAGT.

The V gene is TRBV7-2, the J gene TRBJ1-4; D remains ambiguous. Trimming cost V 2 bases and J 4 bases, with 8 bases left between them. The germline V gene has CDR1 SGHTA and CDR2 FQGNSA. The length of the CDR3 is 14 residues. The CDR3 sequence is CASSLSLLNEKLFF. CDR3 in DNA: TGTGCCAGCAGCTTATCCCTCCTTAATGAAAAACTGTTTTTT.

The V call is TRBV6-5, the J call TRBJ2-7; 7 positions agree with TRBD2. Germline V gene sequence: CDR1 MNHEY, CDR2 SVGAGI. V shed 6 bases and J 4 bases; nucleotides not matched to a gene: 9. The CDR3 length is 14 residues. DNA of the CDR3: TGTGCCAGCAGGGCAGTTAGCGGGTCTTACGAGCAGTACTTC. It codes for CASRAVSGSYEQYF.

CDR3 DNA: TGTGCCAGTAGCCGACAGGGATCCATCTACGAGCAGTACTTC. Amino acid sequence: CASSRQGSIYEQYF. J is TRBJ2-7 and V is TRBV19; TRBD1 aligns across 7 bases. CDR3 length equals 14 residues. Germline V gene sequence: CDR1 LNHDA, CDR2 SQIVND (reference sequence). Trimming at V came to 6 bases and at J to 3 bases, leaving 8 bases not matched to a gene.

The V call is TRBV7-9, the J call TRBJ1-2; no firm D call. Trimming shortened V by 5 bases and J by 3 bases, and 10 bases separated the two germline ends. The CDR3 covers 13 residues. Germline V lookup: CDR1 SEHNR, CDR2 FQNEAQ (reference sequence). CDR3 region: CASSPTLDYGYTF. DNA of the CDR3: TGTGCCAGCAGCCCGACACTCGACTATGGCTACACCTTC. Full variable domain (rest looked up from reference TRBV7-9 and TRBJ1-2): DTGVSQNPRHKITKRGQNVTFRCDPISEHNRLYWYRQTLGQGPEFLTYFQNEAQLEKSRLLSDRFSAERPKGSFSTLEIQRTEQGDSAMYLCASSPTLDYGYTFGSGTRLTVV.

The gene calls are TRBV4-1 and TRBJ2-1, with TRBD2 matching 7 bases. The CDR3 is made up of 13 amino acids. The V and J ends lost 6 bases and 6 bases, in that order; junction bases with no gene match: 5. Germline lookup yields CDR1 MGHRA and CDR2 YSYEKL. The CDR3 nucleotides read TGCGCCAGCAGTCTCCCGGGGGGCAATGAGCAGTTCTTC. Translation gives CASSLPGGNEQFF.

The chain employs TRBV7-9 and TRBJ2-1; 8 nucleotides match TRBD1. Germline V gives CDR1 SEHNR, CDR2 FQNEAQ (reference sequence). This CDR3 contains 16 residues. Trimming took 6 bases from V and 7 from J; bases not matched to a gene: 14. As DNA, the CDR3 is TGTGCCAGCAGACCAGGGGGCGTTCTACAGGGAAATGAGCAGTTCTTC. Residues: CASRPGGVLQGNEQFF.

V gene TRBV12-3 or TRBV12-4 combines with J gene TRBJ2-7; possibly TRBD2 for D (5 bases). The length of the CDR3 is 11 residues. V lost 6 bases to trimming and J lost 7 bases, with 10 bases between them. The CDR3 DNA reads TGTGCCAGCAGAAGAGGAGGTGAGCAGTACTTC. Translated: CASRRGGEQYF.

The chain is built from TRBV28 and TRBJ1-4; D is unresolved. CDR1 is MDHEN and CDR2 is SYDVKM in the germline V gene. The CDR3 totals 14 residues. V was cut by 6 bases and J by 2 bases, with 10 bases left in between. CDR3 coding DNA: TGTGCCAGCAGCGAAGGAGTGACTAATGAAAAACTGTTTTTT. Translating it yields CASSEGVTNEKLFF. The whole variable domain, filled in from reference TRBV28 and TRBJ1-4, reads DVKVTQSSRYLVKRTGEKVFLECVQDMDHENMFWYRQDPGLGLRLIYFSYDVKMKEKGDIPEGYSVSREKKERFSLILESASTNQTSMYLCASSEGVTNEKLFFGSGTQLSVL.

CDR3 region: CASSRTMWDGNYGYTF. The CDR3 bases are TGTGCCAGCAGTCGGACTATGTGGGACGGCAACTATGGCTACACCTTC. The genes are TRBV2 and TRBJ1-2, with D possibly TRBD1 on 5 matching bases. Trimming shortened V by 5 bases and J by 2 bases, and 18 bases separated the two germline ends. There are 16 residues in the CDR3. Germline CDR1 SNHLY, CDR2 FYNNEI. Complete variable domain (other parts from reference TRBV2 and TRBJ1-2): EPEVTQTPSHQVTQMGQEVILRCVPISNHLYFYWYRQILGQKVEFLVSFYNNEISEKSEIFDDQFSVERPDGSNFTLKIRSTKLEDSAMYFCASSRTMWDGNYGYTFGSGTRLTVV.

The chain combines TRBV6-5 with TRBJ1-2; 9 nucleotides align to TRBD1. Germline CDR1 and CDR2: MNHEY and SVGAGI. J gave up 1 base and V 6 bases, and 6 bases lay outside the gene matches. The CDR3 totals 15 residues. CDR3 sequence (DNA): TGTGCCAGCAGATTACAGGGGGCTCTTAACTATGGCTACACCTTC. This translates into CASRLQGALNYGYTF.

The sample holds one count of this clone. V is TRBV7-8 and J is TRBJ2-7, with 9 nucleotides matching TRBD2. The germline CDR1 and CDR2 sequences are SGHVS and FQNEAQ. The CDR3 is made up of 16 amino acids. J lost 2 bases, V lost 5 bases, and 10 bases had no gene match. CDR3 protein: CASSPGLARGTYEQYF. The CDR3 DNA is TGTGCCAGCAGCCCGGGACTAGCAAGGGGAACCTACGAGCAGTACTTC.

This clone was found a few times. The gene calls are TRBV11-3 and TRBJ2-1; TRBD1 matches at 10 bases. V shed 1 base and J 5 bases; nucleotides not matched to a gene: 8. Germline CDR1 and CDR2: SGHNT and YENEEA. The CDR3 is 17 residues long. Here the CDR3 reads CASSLVSGTGVHNEQFF. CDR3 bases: TGTGCCAGCAGCTTAGTTTCCGGGACAGGGGTCCACAATGAGCAGTTCTTC.

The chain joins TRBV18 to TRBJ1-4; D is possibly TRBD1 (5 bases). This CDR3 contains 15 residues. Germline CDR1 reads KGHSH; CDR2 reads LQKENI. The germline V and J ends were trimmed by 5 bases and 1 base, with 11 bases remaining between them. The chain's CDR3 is CASSEQEGTNEKLFF. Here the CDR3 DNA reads TGTGCCAGCTCAGAACAGGAGGGAACTAATGAAAAACTGTTTTTT. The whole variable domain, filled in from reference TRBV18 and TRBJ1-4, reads NAGVMQNPRHLVRRRGQEARLRCSPMKGHSHVYWYRQLPEEGLKFMVYLQKENIIDESGMPKERFSAEFPKEGPSILRIQQVVRGDSAAYFCASSEQEGTNEKLFFGSGTQLSVL.

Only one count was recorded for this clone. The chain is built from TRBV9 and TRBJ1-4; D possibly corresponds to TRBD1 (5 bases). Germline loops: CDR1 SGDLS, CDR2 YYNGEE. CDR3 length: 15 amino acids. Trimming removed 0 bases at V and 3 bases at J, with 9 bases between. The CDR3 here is CASSVEGHSNEKLFF. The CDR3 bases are TGTGCCAGCAGCGTAGAAGGACACTCTAATGAAAAACTGTTTTTT. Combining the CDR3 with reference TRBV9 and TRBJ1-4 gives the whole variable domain DSGVTQTPKHLITATGQRVTLRCSPRSGDLSVYWYQQSLDQGLQFLIQYYNGEERAKGNILERFSAQQFPDLHSELNLSSLELGDSALYFCASSVEGHSNEKLFFGSGTQLSVL.

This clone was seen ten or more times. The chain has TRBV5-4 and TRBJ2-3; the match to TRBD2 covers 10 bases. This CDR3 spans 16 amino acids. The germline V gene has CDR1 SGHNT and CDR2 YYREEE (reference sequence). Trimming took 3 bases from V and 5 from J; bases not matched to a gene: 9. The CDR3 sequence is CASSWEASGRGDTQYF. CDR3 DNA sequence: TGTGCCAGCAGCTGGGAGGCTAGCGGGAGAGGAGATACGCAGTATTTT.

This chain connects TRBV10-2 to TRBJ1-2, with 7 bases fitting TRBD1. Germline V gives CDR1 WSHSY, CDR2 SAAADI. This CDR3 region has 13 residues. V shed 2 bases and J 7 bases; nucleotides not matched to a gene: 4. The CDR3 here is CASSERQGIGYTF. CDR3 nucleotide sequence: TGCGCCAGCAGTGAGCGACAGGGTATTGGCTACACCTTC.

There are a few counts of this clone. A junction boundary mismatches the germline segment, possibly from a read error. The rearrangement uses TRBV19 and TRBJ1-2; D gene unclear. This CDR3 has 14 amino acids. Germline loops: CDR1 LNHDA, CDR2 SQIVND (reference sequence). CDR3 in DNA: TGTGCCAGTAGTGAGGGCGCCTATAACAATGGCTACACCTTC. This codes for CASSEGAYNNGYTF.

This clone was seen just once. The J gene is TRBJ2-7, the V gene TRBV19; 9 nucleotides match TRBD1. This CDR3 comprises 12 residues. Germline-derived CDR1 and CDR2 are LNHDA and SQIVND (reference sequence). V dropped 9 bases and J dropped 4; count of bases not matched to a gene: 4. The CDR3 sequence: CASRDRVYEQYF. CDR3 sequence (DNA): TGTGCCAGCCGGGACAGGGTTTACGAGCAGTACTTC.

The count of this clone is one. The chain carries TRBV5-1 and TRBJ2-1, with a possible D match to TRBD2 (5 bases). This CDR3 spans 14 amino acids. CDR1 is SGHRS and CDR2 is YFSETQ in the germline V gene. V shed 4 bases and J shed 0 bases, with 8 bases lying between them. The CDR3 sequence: CASSVGSSYNEQFF. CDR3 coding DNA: TGCGCCAGCAGCGTAGGGAGCTCCTACAATGAGCAGTTCTTC.

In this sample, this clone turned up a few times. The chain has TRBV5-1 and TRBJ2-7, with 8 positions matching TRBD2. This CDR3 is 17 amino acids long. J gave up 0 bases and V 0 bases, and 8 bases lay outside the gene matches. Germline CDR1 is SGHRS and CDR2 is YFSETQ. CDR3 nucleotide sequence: TGCGCCAGCAGCTTGGCCAGCGGGGGCCGCCACTCCTACGAGCAGTACTTC. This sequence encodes CASSLASGGRHSYEQYF.

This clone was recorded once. In DNA, the CDR3 is TGTGCCAGCAGGTTACTTAGCAGTAATGAAAAACTGTTTTTT. Its protein product is CASRLLSSNEKLFF. V gene TRBV7-8 combines with J gene TRBJ1-4; D gene uncertain. The germline CDR1 and CDR2 sequences are SGHVS and FQNEAQ. The CDR3 extends over 14 amino acids. The V gene lost 6 bases and the J gene lost 4 bases, with 12 bases spanning the gap. Full variable domain (missing parts from reference TRBV7-8 and TRBJ1-4): GAGVSQSPRYKVAKRGQDVALRCDPISGHVSLFWYQQALGQGPEFLTYFQNEAQLDKSGLPSDRFFAERPEGSVSTLKIQRTQQEDSAVYLCASRLLSSNEKLFFGSGTQLSVL.